What follows is one T cell receptor (beta chain) and its context. Only in-frame clones appear in the TCRdb table, and some are missing; sequencing was by immunoSEQ multiplex PCR. The data contain roughly 180,000 clones, approximately 78% of them seen just once; the ten biggest clones take up about 11%. The CDR3 contains 13 residues. Germline V gene sequence: CDR1 SNHLY, CDR2 FYNNEI. Trimming stripped 8 bases from V and 0 bases from J, with 8 bases between. The sample comes from a study of blood T cell repertoires in COVID-19. Background on the study: Whether acute or convalescent, the COVID-19 samples came from the United States, Italy and Spain. T cells, B-cell-depleted T cells, or PBMCs supplied cDNA or gDNA.

The Seattle site enrolled patients during active infection and followed them longitudinally. The specimen sequenced was peripheral blood. The chain has TRBV2 and TRBJ1-3; maybe TRBD1 (6 bases). This sequence was found in a woman over 75 with COVID-19, enrolled during active disease. The CDR3 sequence: CASQGSSGNTIYF. CDR3 nucleotides: TGTGCCAGCCAGGGGAGCTCTGGAAACACCATATATTTT. The full variable domain, with the rest looked up from reference TRBV2 and TRBJ1-3, is EPEVTQTPSHQVTQMGQEVILRCVPISNHLYFYWYRQILGQKVEFLVSFYNNEISEKSEIFDDQFSVERPDGSNFTLKIRSTKLEDSAMYFCASQGSSGNTIYFGEGSWLTVV.